Listed below are T cell receptor beta chains from one sample, sequenced in a study of blood T cells in healthy people across ages. TCRdb re-derived calls from the 5' RACE reads in MiXCR, one entry per CDR3 protein. The sample holds 1.5 million to 2 million distinct CDR3 sequences, roughly 50% seen once. The sequencing input was blood. The source of these receptors is a woman aged 35 to 49 in good health. CDR3s include the opening cysteine and the closing phenylalanine or tryptophan. Fields, in order: V gene, clone size, J gene, D gene, CDR3 DNA, CDR3 protein. A D gene is named only where the DNA matches it firmly. Only some rows state a clone size, as once, few, many or a class for expanded clones.

>TRBV29-1|-|TRBJ1-2|-
TGCAGCGTTGAATTCATTAACTATGGCTACACCTTC
CSVEFINYGYTF
>TRBV10-3|-|TRBJ2-7|TRBD2
TGTGCCAACAAAGCGGGGGGGCCCAACGAGCAGTACTTC
CANKAGGPNEQYF
>TRBV7-2|few|TRBJ2-6|TRBD1
TGTGCCAGCAGCTTATGGGGACAGGGGAGAGCTGGGGCCAACGTCCTGACTTTC
CASSLWGQGRAGANVLTF
>TRBV9|few|TRBJ2-1|TRBD1
TGTGCCAGCAGCGTAGCCCTACAGGGGGCGGGTGAGCAGTTCTTC
CASSVALQGAGEQFF
>TRBV27|-|TRBJ1-6|-
TGTGCCAGCACGTCCCAGGGGTTCGTTAATTCACCCCTCCACTTT
CASTSQGFVNSPLHF
>TRBV28|-|TRBJ2-1|TRBD2
TGTGCCAGCAGTTCTGTAGCGGGGGGGGGCAATGAGCAGTTCTTC
CASSSVAGGGNEQFF
>TRBV7-2|-|TRBJ2-5|-
TGTGCCAGCAGGTCAGGCGTCGGGCTTGGGACCCAGTACTTC
CASRSGVGLGTQYF
>TRBV7-9|-|TRBJ2-7|-
TGTGCCAGCACCCCGGCGGGCGGAACCTACGAGCAGTACTTC
CASTPAGGTYEQYF
>TRBV28|-|TRBJ2-1|TRBD1
TGTGCCAGCAGTCTGGACAGGGTTGGGAATGAGCAGTTCTTC
CASSLDRVGNEQFF
>TRBV3-1|-|TRBJ1-2|-
TGTGCCAGCAGCCAAGCTTCGGGAAGTAGAGGCTACACCTTC
CASSQASGSRGYTF
>TRBV4-1|few|TRBJ2-5|TRBD2
TGCGCCAGCAGCCCTGGGGGCAGCGGGGGGGCGCAAGAGACCCAGTACTTC
CASSPGGSGGAQETQYF
>TRBV20-1|-|TRBJ2-7|TRBD1
TGCAGTGCTAGGACAGGGGGCGCCTACGAGCAGTACTTC
CSARTGGAYEQYF
>TRBV7-8|-|TRBJ2-3|-
TGTGCCAGCAGCTCCCTAGGCTCCGCTAGCCTAGGACGCACAGATACGCAGTATTTT
CASSSLGSASLGRTDTQYF
>TRBV12-3/TRBV12-4|-|TRBJ1-1|TRBD1
TGTGCCAGCAGTTTCCTAGGGGGCGGGGATGAAGCTTTCTTT
CASSFLGGGDEAFF
>TRBV5-1|-|TRBJ2-1|-
TGCGCCAGCGGGCTACAGGACAGCTCCTACAATGAGCAGTTCTTC
CASGLQDSSYNEQFF
>TRBV5-4|few|TRBJ2-5|TRBD1
TGTGCCAGCAGCTGGAGACAGGGAGAGACCCAGTACTTC
CASSWRQGETQYF
>TRBV28|few|TRBJ2-1|-
TGTGCCAGCAGGGCTGTTCGAGGGTTTGAGCAGTTCTTC
CASRAVRGFEQFF
>TRBV28|-|TRBJ1-1|TRBD1
TGTGCCAGCGGCCCAGGGGGAAGCACTGAAGCTTTCTTT
CASGPGGSTEAFF
>TRBV5-1|once|TRBJ2-3|-
TGCGCCAGCAGCTTGACCGTCAGGAGTCCCACAGATACGCAGTATTTT
CASSLTVRSPTDTQYF
>TRBV4-3|-|TRBJ2-3|-
TGCGCCAGCAGCCAAGGAGGGATTAGCACAGATACGCAGTATTTT
CASSQGGISTDTQYF
>TRBV11-3|-|TRBJ2-1|TRBD2
TGTGCCAGCAGCCCTAGGGCGACTAGCGGATACAATGAGCAGTTCTTC
CASSPRATSGYNEQFF
>TRBV4-3|few|TRBJ1-4|-
TGCGCCAGCAGCCAACTAACAGGGTCCAATGAAAAACTGTTTTTT
CASSQLTGSNEKLFF
>TRBV11-1|-|TRBJ2-7|TRBD1
TGTGCCAGCAGCTTAATGGGGACAGCAGCCTACGAGCAGTACTTC
CASSLMGTAAYEQYF
>TRBV11-1|-|TRBJ2-2|TRBD1
TGTGCCAGCAGCTCTGAAGGACAGGGCGGCACCGGGGAGCTGTTTTTT
CASSSEGQGGTGELFF
>TRBV4-3|-|TRBJ2-1|TRBD2
TGCGCCAGCAGCCAAGATAATAGCGGGGGGCGACTCTACAATGAGCAGTTCTTC
CASSQDNSGGRLYNEQFF
>TRBV3-1|-|TRBJ2-7|-
TGTGCCAGCAGCCCGGGCGCGGGTTCGGTCCACGAGCAGTACTTC
CASSPGAGSVHEQYF